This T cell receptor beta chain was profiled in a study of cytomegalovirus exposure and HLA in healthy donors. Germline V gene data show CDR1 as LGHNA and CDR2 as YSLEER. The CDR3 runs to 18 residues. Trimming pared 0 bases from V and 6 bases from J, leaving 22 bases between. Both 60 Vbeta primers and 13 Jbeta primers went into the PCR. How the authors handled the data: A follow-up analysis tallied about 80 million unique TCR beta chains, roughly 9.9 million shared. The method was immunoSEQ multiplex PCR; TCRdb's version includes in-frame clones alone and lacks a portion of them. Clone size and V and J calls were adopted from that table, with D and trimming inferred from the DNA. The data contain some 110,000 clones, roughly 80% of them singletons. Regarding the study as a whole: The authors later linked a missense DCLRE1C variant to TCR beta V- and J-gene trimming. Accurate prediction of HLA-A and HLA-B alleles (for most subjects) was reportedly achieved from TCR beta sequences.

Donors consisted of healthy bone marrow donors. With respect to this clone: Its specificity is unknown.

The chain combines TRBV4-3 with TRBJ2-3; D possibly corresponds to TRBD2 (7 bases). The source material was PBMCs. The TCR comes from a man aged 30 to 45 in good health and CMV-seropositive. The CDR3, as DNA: TGCGCCAGCAGCCAAGATGGGCTAGGGGCGGGGGCCGGGGATACGCAGTATTTT. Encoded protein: CASSQDGLGAGAGDTQYF.